This is a list of T cell receptor beta chains from one sample in a study of vaccination and CD4 T cells after COVID-19. These receptors have no identified antigens. TCRdb analysed the PCR reads with MiXCR anew, one entry per CDR3 protein. The sample yields some 25,000 distinct CDR3 sequences, about 39% seen once. The sample taken for sequencing was CD4+ T cells from blood, cultured in vitro. The receptors originated from a human donor who had recovered from COVID-19. CDR3s leave out the opening cysteine and the closing phenylalanine or tryptophan.

v_gene: TRBV20-1; j_gene: TRBJ1-6; CDR3aa: SASLGNVYNSPLH
v_gene: TRBV5-1; j_gene: TRBJ2-7; CDR3aa: ASSLGQDEQY
v_gene: TRBV7-9; j_gene: TRBJ2-1; CDR3aa: ASSYGTGRDYNEQF
v_gene: TRBV20-1; j_gene: TRBJ2-3; CDR3aa: SARGRGNTDTHY
v_gene: TRBV20-1; j_gene: TRBJ2-7; CDR3aa: SARQGSTYEQY
v_gene: TRBV6-5; j_gene: TRBJ1-2; CDR3aa: ASSYGQFSNYGYT
v_gene: TRBV19; j_gene: TRBJ2-7; CDR3aa: ASSFGGGAQY
v_gene: TRBV2; j_gene: TRBJ2-7; CDR3aa: ASTRAGTPPREQY
v_gene: TRBV5-4; j_gene: TRBJ2-7; CDR3aa: ASSLWGRSYEQY
v_gene: TRBV6-1; j_gene: TRBJ1-2; CDR3aa: ASSPVGGARYGYT
v_gene: TRBV5-1; j_gene: TRBJ2-7; CDR3aa: ASSWSSLTYEQY
v_gene: TRBV28; j_gene: TRBJ2-7; CDR3aa: ASSRTVSYEQY
v_gene: TRBV11-3; j_gene: TRBJ2-3; CDR3aa: ASSSSGTSPSTDTQY
v_gene: TRBV6-5; j_gene: TRBJ2-1; CDR3aa: ASSYRQGASEQF
v_gene: TRBV19; j_gene: TRBJ1-1; CDR3aa: ASRGVYSNTEAF
v_gene: TRBV21-1; j_gene: TRBJ2-4; CDR3aa: ASTPPYGGFPKNIQY
v_gene: TRBV20-1; j_gene: TRBJ1-5; CDR3aa: SARQQGATRQPQH
v_gene: TRBV11-3; j_gene: TRBJ2-2; CDR3aa: ASSYRGGTGELF
v_gene: TRBV7-3; j_gene: TRBJ2-1; CDR3aa: ASSGTSGNEQF
v_gene: TRBV7-9; j_gene: TRBJ1-1; CDR3aa: ASSQGGLRVAF
v_gene: TRBV20-1; j_gene: TRBJ2-3; CDR3aa: SARDWAGGTDTQY
v_gene: TRBV28; j_gene: TRBJ2-2; CDR3aa: ASSFFGTNTGELF
v_gene: TRBV15; j_gene: TRBJ2-1; CDR3aa: ATSIHIVDEQF
v_gene: TRBV29-1; j_gene: TRBJ2-7; CDR3aa: SVKRQGIYEQY
v_gene: TRBV20-1; j_gene: TRBJ2-5; CDR3aa: SATPRLERETQY
v_gene: TRBV20-1; j_gene: TRBJ2-1; CDR3aa: SARDFRGGQGSYNEQF